This record covers a single T cell receptor beta chain. Its antigen target is currently unknown. No base quality values were provided; no much bigger clone lies one nucleotide off. The CDR3 spans 12 residues, from the cysteine through the phenylalanine. CDR3 DNA only is kept here, 36 bases in frame from base 1. V sheds 2 bases and J sheds 8 bases, leaving 7 bases between their ends. CDR1 SGHTA and CDR2 FQGNSA were looked up in the germline V gene. Repertoires were sampled multiple times during chemoradiotherapy, which allowed clonal expansion in the tumor microenvironment to be followed. The data are from a study of chemoradiotherapy in HPV16-positive cancers (dated by TCRdb to 2021 to 2024). Looking at the study overall: Functional T-cell assays on cells from two HPV16-positive patients defined candidate HPV-specific T-cell clones and common TCR motifs. The study set out to ask whether T-cell immunity against the HPV oncoproteins E6 and E7 changes over the course of chemoradiotherapy and whether that immunity affects survival. The candidate HPV-specific TCRs and motifs were subsequently tracked in TCR repertoires obtained from 65 to 95 patients with HPV-related cancers. Overall study results and their limits: The functional definition of HPV-specific T cells was derived from only two HPV16-positive patients, and the survival association was reported for HPV16-positive patients. Expansion of candidate HPV-specific clones and E7-related TCR motifs was observed in the tumor microenvironment during treatment, whereas no such expansion was observed for non-HPV-specific T cells. Improved recurrence-free survival in HPV16-positive patients was associated with expansion of HPV-responsive T cells during chemoradiotherapy.

Libraries were built with the immunoSEQ multiplex PCR assay. The table was pulled from immuneACCESS by TCRdb, which kept in-frame rearrangements only. Such tables lose some clones; where checked, under half of the loss comes from unresolved V genes, and the rest has no known cause. This sample gives fewer than 20,000 clones in total; 75% to 80% of them show up just once. The ten most abundant clones make up roughly 9.7% of the sample. This receptor chain uses TRBV7-2 and TRBJ2-1; perhaps TRBD2 is the D gene, with 5 bases matching. The TCR originated in a human donor with HPV-associated anogenital cancer. This material was obtained from a patient who underwent chemoradiotherapy. For the CDR3, the sequence is CASSLTRDEQFF. Here is the DNA: TGTGCCAGCAGCTTAACGAGGGATGAGCAGTTCTTC.